The 13 T cell receptor beta chains listed next were all sequenced from one sample in a study of shared clonotypes between healthy human individuals. Sequencing was performed with immunoSEQ multiplex PCR; in TCRdb, only in-frame clones are kept and a portion is missing. The sample contains millions of clones, roughly 91% of which appear only once. Cells designated naive CD8 were CD45RO-negative and were positively selected for CCR7, with terminally differentiated effector memory CD45RA+ cells excluded. Material: naive CD8+ T cells from PBMCs. These receptors originate from a man in his late teens or twenties in good health. Some clones in this sample may be carry-over from other donors' samples.

This rearrangement joins TRBV6-5 to TRBJ1-5; D not certain. V shed 3 bases and J shed 4 bases, with 10 bases lying between them. The CDR3 is made up of 14 amino acids. Germline assignment: CDR1 MNHEY and CDR2 SVGAGI. The CDR3 DNA reads TGTGCCAGCAGTTATGTCAGCCAAAATCAGCCCCAGCATTTT. Amino acid sequence: CASSYVSQNQPQHF.

This clone was detected only once. The V gene is TRBV9, the J gene TRBJ2-3; a weak D match, TRBD1 (6 bases). The CDR3 runs to 15 residues. Germline assignment: CDR1 SGDLS and CDR2 YYNGEE. Trimming took 0 bases from V and 2 from J, leaving 10 bases between them. The CDR3 sequence is CASSVERGFTDTQYF. Written as DNA, the CDR3 is TGTGCCAGCAGCGTAGAAAGGGGGTTCACAGATACGCAGTATTTT.

V is TRBV16 and J is TRBJ2-1; D not resolved. Trimming stripped 0 bases from V and 2 bases from J, with 17 bases between. The CDR3 sequence is 18 residues long. CDR1 and CDR2 (germline): KGHSY, FQNENV. CDR3: CASSQSFGRLSTYNEQFF. The CDR3 coding sequence is TGTGCCAGCAGCCAATCTTTTGGCAGGTTAAGCACCTACAATGAGCAGTTCTTC.

The chain joins TRBV27 to TRBJ2-2; no reliable D call. V gave up 8 bases and J gave up 4 bases, with 5 bases separating them. The CDR3 covers 11 residues. CDR1 is MNHEY and CDR2 is SMNVEV in the germline V gene (reference sequence). The CDR3 region has the DNA TGTGCCAGCCATTCCACCGGGGAGCTGTTTTTT. This sequence encodes CASHSTGELFF.

The V gene is TRBV4-3, the J gene TRBJ2-1; D is undetermined. The CDR3 runs to 14 residues. Germline V gene sequence: CDR1 LGHNA, CDR2 YSLEER. The V gene lost 1 base and the J gene lost 5 bases, with 9 bases spanning the gap. The CDR3 is CASSQVGWDNEQFF. CDR3 DNA sequence: TGCGCCAGCAGCCAAGTGGGGTGGGACAATGAGCAGTTCTTC.

The V call is TRBV5-6, the J call TRBJ2-5, with D uncertain. V gave up 0 bases and J gave up 2 bases, with 8 bases separating them. CDR3 length: 14 residues. Germline V gene data show CDR1 as SGHDT and CDR2 as YYEEEE. CDR3 nucleotide sequence: TGTGCCAGCAGCTTGGTGCTCAGTCAAGAGACCCAGTACTTC. This encodes CASSLVLSQETQYF.

The chain links TRBV28 to TRBJ2-2; D not resolved. CDR1 and CDR2 (germline): MDHEN, SYDVKM. The CDR3 has 17 residues. Trimming pared 2 bases from V and 0 bases from J, leaving 13 bases between. CDR3 nucleotide sequence: TGTGCCAGCAGTTTAGGGGTTGCGGACCCGAACACCGGGGAGCTGTTTTTT. Its protein is CASSLGVADPNTGELFF.

This sequence joins TRBV9 and TRBJ2-2; a possible D gene is TRBD2 (6 bases). CDR1 is SGDLS and CDR2 is YYNGEE in the germline V gene. V lost 0 bases and J 6 bases, leaving 12 bases between the germline ends. The CDR3 is made up of 15 amino acids. The CDR3 protein is CASSVEVGGAGELFF. CDR3 nucleotide sequence: TGTGCCAGCAGCGTAGAGGTGGGAGGTGCCGGGGAGCTGTTTTTT. Drawing the rest from reference TRBV9 and TRBJ2-2, the complete variable domain is DSGVTQTPKHLITATGQRVTLRCSPRSGDLSVYWYQQSLDQGLQFLIQYYNGEERAKGNILERFSAQQFPDLHSELNLSSLELGDSALYFCASSVEVGGAGELFFGEGSRLTVL.

The V gene is TRBV15, the J gene TRBJ2-5; D is unclear. The CDR3 is made up of 14 amino acids. The V gene lost 6 bases and the J gene lost 4 bases, with 15 bases spanning the gap. Germline assignment: CDR1 LNHNV and CDR2 YYDKDF (reference sequence). This CDR3 is CATRDGRFGETQYF. The CDR3 DNA follows: TGTGCCACCAGGGACGGGCGCTTCGGAGAGACCCAGTACTTC.

The V call is TRBV27, the J call TRBJ1-5; D unresolved. CDR1 is MNHEY, CDR2 SMNVEV, per germline (reference sequence). V lost 5 bases, J lost 0 bases, and 8 bases lay in between. The CDR3 has 14 residues. Here the CDR3 DNA reads TGTGCCAGCAGTGTCCGATATAGCAATCAGCCCCAGCATTTT. It translates to CASSVRYSNQPQHF.

The V gene is TRBV27, the J gene TRBJ2-1, with 7 bases fitting TRBD2. The CDR3 extends over 16 amino acids. The ends lost 7 bases at V and 0 bases at J; junction bases unmatched: 9. Germline-derived CDR1 and CDR2 are MNHEY and SMNVEV (reference sequence). CDR3 sequence: CASTLLATSSYNEQFF. CDR3 bases: TGTGCCAGCACCTTACTAGCGACCAGCTCCTACAATGAGCAGTTCTTC.

The J gene is TRBJ1-2, the V gene TRBV6-1; TRBD1 matches at 9 bases. This CDR3 contains 17 residues. J was trimmed by 1 base and V by 1 base; bases with no gene match: 7. The germline V gene has CDR1 MNHNS and CDR2 SASEGT. The CDR3 nucleotides read TGTGCCAGCAGTGAAGGGACAGGGGTTTTAGATAACTATGGCTACACCTTC. The encoded protein is CASSEGTGVLDNYGYTF.

V and J are TRBV10-3 and TRBJ1-1, with TRBD1 identical over 9 bases. The germline CDR1 and CDR2 sequences are ENHRY and SYGVKD. V shed 7 bases and J 2 bases; nucleotides not matched to a gene: 5. The CDR3 covers 14 residues. The CDR3 nucleotides read TGTGCCATCACCCCGGGACAGGGCAACACTGAAGCTTTCTTT. Its translation is CAITPGQGNTEAFF.